This TCR beta chain was profiled in a study of cytomegalovirus exposure and HLA in healthy donors (dated by TCRdb to 2015 to 2018). General notes on the study: According to an earlier analysis of 587 of the donors, about 190 million T cells yielded 90 million to 130 million unique TCR beta sequences and 276 Gb of sequence data. Typing coverage varied by locus: roughly 629-640 donors for A, B, C, DRB1 and DQB1; roughly 520 for DQA1; 600 to 610 for DPA1; under 490 for DPB1. Alongside the repertoire data, information on donor age, sex, ethnicity and CMV serostatus was compiled. Besides the first cohort of some 670 subjects, a separate validation cohort made up of 120 or so different subjects was used. An earlier analysis of several hundred of the donors used high-throughput TCR beta sequencing to judge whether each TCR beta V gene segment behaved as functional or pseudogenic. The study aimed to test whether signatures of past pathogen exposure could be identified by cataloging public T cell receptors. The genetic ancestry cluster associated with self-reported Caucasian donors included around 76% of the approximately 400 genotyped donors. Among 398 genotyped donors of the cohort, an average of roughly 240,000 unique TCR beta nucleotide sequences were sequenced per donor, roughly 18% of them non-productive. The later analysis used no new phenotypic data to find candidate immune exposures, relying instead on TCR beta sequences and their occurrence across donors. An early release covering roughly 640 HLA-typed donors comprised 250 to 350 gigabases of sequencing data and tens of millions of unique TCR sequences. Five DR-DQ haplotypes were treated as single units for association and clustering because of strong linkage in the cohort. In a later analysis, previously published TCR beta repertoires from several hundred donors were re-analyzed and high-resolution HLA genotyping was added so that TCR occurrence patterns could be studied. High-throughput TCR immunosequencing, statistical association of individual TCRs with disease status, and machine learning were combined to predict cytomegalovirus infection status. All discovery cohort repertoires had been generated on a single sequencing platform. In a later genetic analysis, genome-wide SNP genotypes for about 65% of the 666 donors were used, and that subset was treated as a discovery cohort. Both class I and class II loci were covered by HLA typing, at four-digit resolution. The T cell repertoires of 666 subjects were profiled by immunosequencing and related to cytomegalovirus serostatus. The study at large found these results: A later analysis found that HLA-associated TCR beta chains were more clonally expanded and had lower generation probabilities than equally common non-associated chains. The authors suggested that the approach could potentially be generalized to other disease states and immunological phenotypes. Linkage disequilibrium might explain the correlated functional status among segregating V segments, but an unknown experimental factor could not be excluded. Because counts were too low, roughly 18 rarely observed V segments, including chromosome 9 orphons, were left out of the earlier analysis of roughly 600 of the donors. Because HLA typing was unavailable for some donors at each locus, only the typed subset was used in association tests. A later analysis associated 16,951 TCR beta sequences with specific HLA alleles at a false discovery rate of 0.05. A later genetic analysis reported fewer N-insertions in productive TCRs among donors in an Asian-associated ancestry cluster than the roughly 700-donor mean. An earlier analysis of approximately 540 of the donors showed that most TCR beta V segments appeared in productive rearrangements either about 87% or about 30% of the time, which broadly matched IMGT annotations. In vitro tests confirmed that a few of the cytomegalovirus-associated TCR beta chains recognize cytomegalovirus antigens. In a later analysis, several top co-occurrence clusters were reported to appear linked to parvovirus B19, influenza, CMV and Epstein-Barr virus. Because the 87-base-pair reads could not distinguish some IMGT-functional V segments, including TRBV6-2 and TRBV6-3, those segments were excluded. Roughly uniform sequencing depth across donors was assumed in presence/absence analyses, although this assumption may not hold. The only immune exposure information available for the cohort was CMV serostatus. A later analysis found that TCR association rates varied across HLA loci, with DRB1 alleles showing the most associated TCRs and HLA-C alleles the fewest. In both the original and validation cohorts, the classifier was reported to diagnose cytomegalovirus status with high specificity and sensitivity. An association between a missense DCLRE1C variant and V-gene and J-gene trimming of TCR beta chains was found in a later genetic analysis and replicated in an independent cohort. A total of 150 to 200 TCR beta chains were listed by the study as associated with cytomegalovirus. A further reported finding was that TCR beta sequences accurately predicted the HLA-A and HLA-B alleles for most subjects in the first cohort. The sequencing pipeline was judged likely to have produced a cluster of highly shared sequence variants as a technical artifact. When HLA alleles, especially DR and DQ, strongly co-occurred, TCR associations were difficult to assign to individual alleles. Most TCR sequences were observed very rarely across donors, whereas some public TCRs were present in many individuals. In a later analysis, most CMV-associated TCR beta chains were found to appear HLA-restricted, with HLA associations seemingly driven largely by CMV exposure. The cohort was sequenced for TCR beta chains only, and without alpha or paired-chain data the features that could be detected were limited.

Counted from cysteine to phenylalanine, this CDR3 has 12 amino acids. The kept DNA is CDR3 alone, 36 bases in frame from the first base. At the junction V is shortened by 7 bases and J by 4 bases, with 10 bases in between. As encoded in the germline V gene, CDR1 is MNHNS while CDR2 is SASEGT. Notes on this clone: The specificity of this receptor is unknown. The record has no base qualities; no much larger clone is one base away.

Libraries were built with the immunoSEQ multiplex PCR assay. For the multiplex PCR, a mixture combining 60 forward primers for TCR Vbeta segments and 13 reverse primers for TCR Jbeta segments was used. The CDR3 region of rearranged TCR beta genes was amplified from genomic DNA by a multiplex PCR assay. Amplified TCR beta libraries were sequenced as 87-base-pair reads on the Illumina HiSeq System. In the original analysis: A later analysis tallied 75 million to 95 million unique TCR beta chains across the 550 to 850 repertoires, and 10 million to 11 million of those chains were shared by two or more donors. Raw reads were error-corrected and collapsed into unique sequences with a nearest-neighbor algorithm that merged closely related sequences to remove PCR and sequencing errors. V, D and J gene segments were assigned by aligning CDR3 sequences to IMGT reference sequences. For a sequence to be retained, at least a six-nucleotide match to both a V gene segment and a J gene segment was required. A rearrangement was called productive if the CDR3 had no stop codons and remained in frame with V and J, and every other rearrangement was called non-productive. CDR3 was defined according to IMGT convention as the region running from the second conserved V-encoded cysteine to the conserved J-encoded phenylalanine. The earlier analysis of approximately 590 of the donors excluded any sequence lacking an unambiguous match to a single V gene segment. In an earlier analysis of 587 of the donors, V segments were called functional above 56.7% productive rearrangements and were called segregating when the between-donor standard deviation exceeded 5%. To diagnose cytomegalovirus status from the catalog of TCR beta chain sequences, a statistical classification framework was built. A later analysis assigned V and J genes by comparing TCR nucleotide sequences with IMGT/GENE-DB human TR gene sequences. Using the TCRdist pipeline, a later analysis assigned CDR3 sequences along with most-parsimonious VDJ recombination scenarios. In a later analysis, each TCR beta chain was defined by its CDR3 amino acid sequence together with its V-gene family, and reads without a unique V-gene family were excluded. As a way to deal with suspected cross-contamination and a sequencing artifact, a later analysis dropped 592 nucleotide sequences that were highly shared and had low generation probability. A later analysis calculated a clonal expansion index for each public chain from normalized within-repertoire ranks of inferred template counts. In a later analysis, generation probabilities were computed using a VDJ recombination model fitted to out-of-frame rearrangements, and the results were checked against IGoR. A later analysis scored TCR-TCR, TCR-HLA and TCR-CMV co-occurrence with hypergeometric tests, applying a repertoire-size bias correction to TCR pairs. In a later analysis, false discovery rates were estimated by permuting HLA or CMV assignments 20 times. In a later analysis, co-occurring TCRs were grouped using DBSCAN, and TCRdist sequence similarity was added for clustering within HLA-allele-positive subsets. For co-occurrence clustering, repertoires with fewer than 30,000 or more than 120,000 public chains were excluded, along with roughly 5 repertoires with anomalous nucleotide sharing. In TCRdb, the immuneACCESS table is reduced to in-frame sequences with V and J assigned. These tables do not hold every clone; where another copy was compared, an unresolved V gene accounts for under half, and the others remain unexplained. V and J calls and clone size follow that table, whereas D and trimming were derived from the DNA. The sample data list 150,000 to 160,000 clones, and 80% of these were observed just once. Of the sample, about 13% is held by the ten largest clones.

In total, over 600 healthy bone marrow donors made up the cohort. At the time of sampling, all cohort members were nominally healthy, though unrecorded immune exposures were likely present. The donor was CMV seropositive and belonged to the group of more than 250 seropositive cohort members. A peripheral blood sample was provided by each donor, and peripheral blood mononuclear cells were used for TCR beta sequencing. Genomic DNA extraction from the blood cell samples was performed with the Qiagen DNeasy Blood Extraction Kit. The sample taken for sequencing was PBMCs. The sequence joins TRBV6-1 to TRBJ1-1; TRBD1 might be the D gene, on 5 matching bases. The receptor's source is a young man in good health and CMV-seropositive. The CDR3 protein: CASNTGGTEAFF. The DNA sequence reads TGTGCCAGCAATACCGGGGGCACTGAAGCTTTCTTT.